Sequencing of this T cell receptor (beta chain) was carried out in a study of control samples from healthy donors and cancer patients. The CDR3 extends over 13 amino acids. Germline lookup yields CDR1 GTSNPN and CDR2 SVGIG (reference sequence). Trimming stripped 0 bases from V and 5 bases from J, with 7 bases between. Clones were sequenced by immunoSEQ multiplex PCR, and TCRdb holds only the in-frame ones, with some missing. The repertoire has a few hundred thousand clones, about 93% of them found once; the top ten carry 5.5% to 7.5%. Sequencing used PBMCs. This chain uses TRBV30 with TRBJ1-4; D gene uncertain. The clonotype originates from a man aged 40-50 years with head and neck cancer. CDR3 loop: CAWSVLQNEKLFF. The CDR3 nucleotides are TGTGCCTGGAGTGTATTGCAGAATGAAAAACTGTTTTTT.